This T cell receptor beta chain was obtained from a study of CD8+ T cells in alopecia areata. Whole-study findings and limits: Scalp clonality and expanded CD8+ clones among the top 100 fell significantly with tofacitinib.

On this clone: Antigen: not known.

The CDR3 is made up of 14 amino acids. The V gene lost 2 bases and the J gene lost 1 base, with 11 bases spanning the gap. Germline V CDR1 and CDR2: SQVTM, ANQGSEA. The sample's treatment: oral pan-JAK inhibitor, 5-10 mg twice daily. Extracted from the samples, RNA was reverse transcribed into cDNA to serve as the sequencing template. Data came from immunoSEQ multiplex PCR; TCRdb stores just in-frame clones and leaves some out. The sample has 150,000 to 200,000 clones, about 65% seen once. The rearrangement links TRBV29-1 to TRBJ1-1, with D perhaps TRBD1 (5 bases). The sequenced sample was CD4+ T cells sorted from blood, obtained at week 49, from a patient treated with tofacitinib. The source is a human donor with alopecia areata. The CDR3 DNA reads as TGCAGCGTTGAATCTCGGCAGGGGAACACTGAAGCTTTCTTT. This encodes CSVESRQGNTEAFF.